This T cell receptor (beta chain) comes out of a study of post-analysis software for immune sequencing data (dated by TCRdb to 2013 to 2016). General notes on the study: Recorded disease courses included relapsing-remitting, secondary progressive and progressive-relapsing multiple sclerosis, with some patients lacking subtype annotation. A subset of samples was prepared in parallel using single-end sample barcoding, then pooled and co-amplified after Illumina adapter ligation. The multiple sclerosis patient repertoires were compared with approximately 11 previously published healthy control repertoires from donors aged about 6 to 26 years.

This clonotype has a single count. Its recognized antigen is unknown. It has no much larger one-base neighbor in the sample; base qualities were not kept. The library was obtained by PCR. TCRdb names Illumina HiSeq 2500 as the instrument used. Unique molecular identifiers were incorporated into TCR beta cDNA libraries to reduce PCR and sequencing biases. Per 1 to 10 million input T cells, roughly 500,000 cDNA molecules were obtained, such that each molecule approximated one T cell. Patient libraries were prepared and sequenced with the same protocol used for the earlier healthy control dataset. Samples belonging to the same batch were prepared together, multiplexed and sequenced on a shared HiSeq lane. In the original analysis: Raw barcoded reads were processed with MIGEC, and single-read molecular identifier groups were discarded before consensus assembly and CDR3 extraction. VDJtools was used for post-analysis of the clonotype tables, and diversity was normalized by down-sampling every dataset to the size of the smallest sample. To correct batch-related cross-sample contamination, repertoire overlap clustering matched CDR3 amino acid sequences but not nucleotide sequences. TCRdb redid the processing of the public reads, applying fastp at Q25 and MiXCR, and retained in-frame beta chains. Every distinct CDR3 protein forms one entry, paired with its most common genes and DNA. It is TCRdb's table, rather than the study itself, that gives the V and J calls and clone size. The sample profile shows roughly 410,000 distinct CDR3 sequences; less than 40% of them were found once. The leading ten clones occupy roughly 13% of the sample.

Taken from cysteine to phenylalanine, the CDR3 has 18 residues. The only DNA kept is the CDR3, 54 bases in frame from the first base. Trimming removed 0 bases from V and 0 bases from J; the gene matches leave 8 bases unexplained. CDR1 and CDR2 are drawn from the germline V gene: SNHLY, FYNNEI. To demonstrate the VDJtools post-analysis software, the study profiled TCR beta repertoires from the peripheral blood of 13 young patients with multiple sclerosis. Multiple sclerosis patients were children and adolescents aged roughly 6 to 15 years. General study outcomes and caveats: The control group was slightly older than the multiple sclerosis patient group. Normalized Chao1 diversity was significantly lower in multiple sclerosis patients than controls, suggesting substantial peripheral T-cell clonal expansion. Strong co-clustering of samples prepared in the same batch was shown by direct clustering with F measure, prompting a batch-effect correction. Several TRBV segments, including TRBV5-6, TRBV5-1 and TRBV20-1, were significantly more frequent in patients than controls.

The receptor chain draws on TRBV2 and TRBJ2-1, and 7 junctional nucleotides match TRBD2. This sequence was found in a girl aged 5-17 years with multiple sclerosis. The sample consisted of blood. The CDR3 sequence is CASSEALGRGISYNEQFF. The nucleotide sequence is given as TGTGCCAGCAGTGAAGCCTTGGGGCGGGGGATCTCCTACAATGAGCAGTTCTTC.